These 32 T cell receptor beta chains were sequenced from one sample in a study of T cells in localized non-small cell lung cancer. The protocol was immunoSEQ multiplex PCR, while the TCRdb copy is restricted to in-frame clones and leaves out a portion. Seen here are about 23,000 clones, about nine tenths observed once, and the top ten hold around 7%. The sample in question was peripheral blood, obtained before any cancer treatment. Receptors were obtained from a woman aged 40-70 years with stage I lung adenocarcinoma.

CDR3 sequence reads: CASSERWAIGGTGETQYF. In DNA form, the CDR3 reads TGCGCCAGCAGTGAGAGGTGGGCAATAGGCGGGACAGGGGAGACCCAGTACTTC. This chain connects TRBV10-1 to TRBJ2-5; 9 bases match TRBD1. The CDR3 contains 18 residues. Germline loops: CDR1 WNHNN, CDR2 SYGVQD (reference sequence). J gave up 5 bases and V 2 bases, and 15 bases lay outside the gene matches.

The rearrangement uses TRBV7-2 and TRBJ2-1; 10 bases are shared with TRBD2. Per germline, CDR1 SGHTA and CDR2 FQGNSA. CDR3 length: 15 residues. The trim removed 1 base at V and 7 bases at J, leaving 4 bases unmatched. For the CDR3, the DNA is TGTGCCAGCAGCTTAGTGTCACTAGCGGGAAATGAGCAGTTCTTC. It specifies CASSLVSLAGNEQFF.

This chain connects TRBV28 to TRBJ1-5, with D unresolved. V lost 6 bases to trimming and J lost 2 bases, with 14 bases between them. The CDR3 contains 15 residues. Germline CDR1 and CDR2: MDHEN and SYDVKM. CDR3 nucleotide sequence: TGTGCCAGCAGACCTCAGGTGGGAGGCAATCAGCCCCAGCATTTT. It translates to CASRPQVGGNQPQHF.

The gene calls are TRBV5-1 and TRBJ2-1; 9 bases agree with TRBD2. The ends lost 0 bases at V and 0 bases at J; junction bases unmatched: 4. Germline V lookup: CDR1 SGHRS, CDR2 YFSETQ. The CDR3 has 17 residues. CDR3 amino acids: CASSLGRTSASYNEQFF. The CDR3 DNA reads as TGCGCCAGCAGCTTGGGGAGGACTAGCGCCTCCTACAATGAGCAGTTCTTC.

The V gene is TRBV27, the J gene TRBJ2-3; the D gene could be TRBD1 or TRBD2 (5 bases each). CDR1 is MNHEY and CDR2 is SMNVEV in the germline V gene (reference sequence). Trimming removed 8 bases from V and 2 bases from J, with 14 bases in between. This CDR3 has 14 amino acids. In DNA form, the CDR3 reads TGTGCCAGCTCTAGCTGGGGCTCCACAGATACGCAGTATTTT. Amino acids: CASSSWGSTDTQYF.

The chain combines TRBV10-3 with TRBJ2-7, with D unresolved. Germline V gene data show CDR1 as ENHRY and CDR2 as SYGVKD. The CDR3 totals 15 residues. With 4 bases removed from V and 3 bases from J, the gap between germline ends came to 16 bases. The CDR3 here is CAISALDSAFYEQYF. The CDR3 region has the DNA TGTGCCATCAGTGCTTTAGACTCTGCGTTCTACGAGCAGTACTTC.

By its share, this clone is medium-sized. The chain combines TRBV7-8 with TRBJ1-1; D not resolved. V lost 0 bases, J lost 10 bases, and 12 bases lay in between. This CDR3 contains 13 residues. Germline loops: CDR1 SGHVS, CDR2 FQNEAQ. This CDR3 reads CASSLANEDAAFF. DNA of the CDR3: TGTGCCAGCAGCTTAGCGAATGAGGATGCAGCTTTCTTT.

The CDR3 loop is CASGIYEQYF. The CDR3 DNA follows: TGTGCCAGCGGCATATACGAGCAGTACTTC. The gene calls are TRBV28 and TRBJ2-7, with D hard to call. CDR3 length equals 10 residues. Germline CDR1 and CDR2: MDHEN and SYDVKM. Trimming left V 8 bases short and J 4 bases short, with 6 bases between.

CDR3 sequence reads: CASSLDSNQPQHF. In DNA form, the CDR3 reads TGTGCCAGCAGCTTAGATAGCAATCAGCCCCAGCATTTT. V gene TRBV7-2 combines with J gene TRBJ1-5; no clear D. The CDR3 runs 13 residues. The germline CDR1 and CDR2 sequences are SGHTA and FQGNSA. The V end lost 1 base, the J end lost 0 bases, and 1 base lay between the germline ends.

V is TRBV7-9 and J is TRBJ2-1; 13 bases align to TRBD2. The CDR3 covers 15 residues. The J segment lost 9 bases and the V segment lost 7 bases, leaving 9 bases of the junction unmatched. Germline CDR1 SEHNR, CDR2 FQNEAQ (reference sequence). DNA for the CDR3: TGTGCCAGCAATTTCGGACTAGCGGGAGAGAGTGAGCAGTTCTTC. It is translated as CASNFGLAGESEQFF.

The chain combines TRBV28 with TRBJ2-2; no reliable D call. In germline, CDR1 is MDHEN, CDR2 SYDVKM. V was clipped by 1 base and J by 4 bases, with 13 bases between them. The CDR3 sequence is 16 residues long. The CDR3 coding sequence is TGTGCCAGCAGTTTATTGGGGAAGGTTGTCACCGGGGAGCTGTTTTTT. This translates into CASSLLGKVVTGELFF.

The V gene is TRBV7-9, the J gene TRBJ2-3; no reliable D call. V was shortened by 0 bases and J by 0 bases, with 7 bases between the two germline ends. The CDR3 covers 15 residues. Germline CDR1 SEHNR, CDR2 FQNEAQ (reference sequence). CDR3 loop: CASSLANPSTDTQYF. Here the CDR3 DNA reads TGTGCCAGCAGCTTAGCTAACCCAAGCACAGATACGCAGTATTTT.

The J gene is TRBJ2-1, the V gene TRBV27; D is uncertain. Trimming removed 3 bases from V and 2 bases from J, with 11 bases in between. CDR1 and CDR2 (germline): MNHEY, SMNVEV (reference sequence). This CDR3 is 15 amino acids long. CDR3 amino acids: CASSLWGTAYNEQFF. CDR3 sequence (DNA): TGTGCCAGCAGTTTGTGGGGTACAGCCTACAATGAGCAGTTCTTC.

This rearrangement joins TRBV29-1 to TRBJ2-7, with D perhaps matching TRBD2 (7 bases). Trimming took 2 bases from V and 2 from J, leaving 16 bases between them. The germline CDR1 and CDR2 sequences are SQVTM and ANQGSEA. The CDR3 is 15 residues long. CDR3 coding DNA: TGCAGCGTTGAAACCCCTCGGGGGGCTCCCTACGAGCAGTACTTC. Amino acids: CSVETPRGAPYEQYF.

J is TRBJ2-1 and V is TRBV7-9, with TRBD1 matching 9 bases. CDR1 SEHNR and CDR2 FQNEAQ come from the germline V gene (reference sequence). V gave up 3 bases and J gave up 6 bases; unmatched junction bases: 9. The CDR3 is 16 residues long. The CDR3 here is CASSFLSGTGSNEQFF. CDR3 DNA sequence: TGTGCCAGCAGCTTTCTAAGCGGGACAGGGTCCAATGAGCAGTTCTTC.

The rearrangement joins TRBV7-2 to TRBJ1-3; D gene unclear. Trimming removed 3 bases at V and 4 bases at J, with 4 bases between. Germline values: CDR1 SGHTA, CDR2 FQGNSA. The CDR3 covers 12 residues. The CDR3 nucleotides read TGTGCCAGCAGCTTTTCAGGAAACACCATATATTTT. Its protein is CASSFSGNTIYF.

V and J are TRBV9 and TRBJ2-1; 7 bases are a match to TRBD1. CDR3 length: 15 residues. The germline CDR1 and CDR2 sequences are SGDLS and YYNGEE. The J segment lost 2 bases and the V segment lost 4 bases, leaving 6 bases of the junction unmatched. The CDR3 sequence is CASSIRDSAYNEQFF. The CDR3 region has the DNA TGTGCCAGCAGCATCCGGGACAGTGCCTACAATGAGCAGTTCTTC.

This chain joins TRBV5-1 and TRBJ1-1, with a weak D call TRBD1 (5 bases). This CDR3 has 15 residues. V was pared by 3 bases and J by 0 bases, with 12 bases between. From germline, CDR1 is SGHRS and CDR2 YFSETQ. The CDR3 loop reads CASSSSGLMNTEAFF. CDR3 in DNA: TGCGCCAGCAGCTCTTCGGGACTTATGAACACTGAAGCTTTCTTT.

The chain combines TRBV28 with TRBJ2-1; TRBD2 is a possible D gene (6 bases). CDR3 length: 16 residues. V lost 2 bases and J lost 5, with 16 bases in between. Germline CDR1 is MDHEN and CDR2 is SYDVKM. The CDR3 DNA reads TGTGCCAGCAGTTTACTGAGGATCGGGAGTAACAATGAGCAGTTCTTC. Encoded protein: CASSLLRIGSNNEQFF.

In its sample, this clone was seen once. The chain recombines TRBV7-9 with TRBJ1-3; the D is unclear. The CDR3 is 17 amino acids. V lost 4 bases, J lost 0 bases, and 16 bases lay in between. Germline assignment: CDR1 SEHNR and CDR2 FQNEAQ (reference sequence). In nucleotides, the CDR3 is TGTGCCAGCAGCTGGGGATGGGCGCAGTCCTCTGGAAACACCATATATTTT. It yields the protein CASSWGWAQSSGNTIYF.

The genes are TRBV28 and TRBJ1-2, with D uncertain. The germline V and J ends were trimmed by 6 bases and 4 bases, with 15 bases remaining between them. CDR3 length: 14 amino acids. Germline V CDR1 and CDR2: MDHEN, SYDVKM. The chain's CDR3 is CASRSGGLVYGYTF. CDR3 nucleotides: TGTGCCAGCAGGTCAGGCGGGCTAGTCTATGGCTACACCTTC.

This chain connects TRBV30 to TRBJ2-3, with D perhaps matching TRBD2 (5 bases). V was cut by 5 bases and J by 6 bases, with 18 bases left in between. The germline CDR1 and CDR2 sequences are GTSNPN and SVGIG (reference sequence). CDR3 size: 14 residues. CDR3 region: CAWLKEELRDTQYF. CDR3 sequence (DNA): TGTGCCTGGTTAAAGGAGGAGTTAAGGGATACGCAGTATTTT.

The chain is built from TRBV6-5 and TRBJ1-1; no clear D. There are 15 residues in the CDR3. Deletions cut 0 bases from V and 2 bases from J, with 10 bases between. The germline CDR1 and CDR2 sequences are MNHEY and SVGAGI. The DNA for the CDR3 is TGTGCCAGCAGTTACTCTGGGGTTCTTAACACTGAAGCTTTCTTT. It translates to CASSYSGVLNTEAFF.

The chain recombines TRBV5-6 with TRBJ2-6, with no clear D. Germline V gene lookup returns CDR1 SGHDT and CDR2 YYEEEE. The CDR3 contains 14 residues. Trimming pared 7 bases from V and 1 base from J, leaving 9 bases between. The CDR3 reads CASLTASGANVLTF. CDR3 bases: TGTGCCAGCTTGACCGCTTCTGGGGCCAACGTCCTGACTTTC.

CDR3 amino acids: CASSFDRELDTQYF. The CDR3 DNA reads TGTGCCAGCAGTTTTGACAGGGAACTAGATACGCAGTATTTT. V usage is TRBV28 and J usage is TRBJ2-3; TRBD1 matches 7 bases. The V and J ends lost 3 bases and 5 bases, in that order; junction bases with no gene match: 5. This CDR3 is 14 amino acids long. Germline CDR1 and CDR2: MDHEN and SYDVKM.

The CDR3 region has the DNA TGTGCCAGCAGCTTGGGACAAATGAACACTGAAGCTTTCTTT. This codes for CASSLGQMNTEAFF. The chain combines TRBV7-9 with TRBJ1-1; D perhaps matches TRBD1 (6 bases). In germline, CDR1 is SEHNR, CDR2 FQNEAQ (reference sequence). Trimming cost V 3 bases and J 0 bases, with 8 bases left between them. The CDR3 length is 14 residues.

The rearrangement joins TRBV30 to TRBJ2-7; a weak D match, TRBD1 (5 bases). V was cut by 0 bases and J by 0 bases, with 9 bases left in between. CDR1 is GTSNPN and CDR2 is SVGIG in the germline V gene (reference sequence). The CDR3 spans 14 residues. The chain's CDR3 is CAWSVRGNSYEQYF. The CDR3 bases are TGTGCCTGGAGTGTAAGGGGAAACTCCTACGAGCAGTACTTC.

The chain uses TRBV28 and TRBJ2-2; D is possibly TRBD1 (6 bases). Trimming removed 7 bases from V and 4 bases from J, with 19 bases in between. CDR1 and CDR2 (germline): MDHEN, SYDVKM. The CDR3 covers 16 residues. In DNA, the CDR3 is TGTGCCAGCAAGGGTGGGGACAAGGAGGTCACCGGGGAGCTGTTTTTT. Protein sequence: CASKGGDKEVTGELFF.

This CDR3 reads CASSLVGTPENTIYF. CDR3 coding DNA: TGCGCCAGCAGCTTGGTAGGCACACCCGAAAACACCATATATTTT. V gene TRBV5-1 combines with J gene TRBJ1-3; D unclear. CDR1 and CDR2 from the germline V gene are SGHRS and YFSETQ. The V gene lost 0 bases and the J gene lost 6 bases, with 13 bases spanning the gap. This CDR3 has 15 residues. The entire variable domain, with the rest obtained from reference TRBV5-1 and TRBJ1-3, is as follows: KAGVTQTPRYLIKTRGQQVTLSCSPISGHRSVSWYQQTPGQGLQFLFEYFSETQRNKGNFPGRFSGRQFSNSRSEMNVSTLELGDSALYLCASSLVGTPENTIYFGEGSWLTVV.

The gene calls are TRBV5-1 and TRBJ2-3; tentatively, D is TRBD2 (5 bases). Germline lookup yields CDR1 SGHRS and CDR2 YFSETQ. Trimming stripped 1 base from V and 0 bases from J, with 12 bases between. The CDR3 has 16 residues. CDR3 bases: TGCGCCAGCAGCTTGAATACGGGAACGAGCACAGATACGCAGTATTTT. The encoded protein is CASSLNTGTSTDTQYF.

The genes are TRBV9 and TRBJ2-1, with 11 bases identical to TRBD2. The CDR3 length is 17 residues. CDR1 and CDR2 (germline): SGDLS, YYNGEE. J was trimmed by 7 bases and V by 4 bases; bases with no gene match: 13. The CDR3 DNA is TGTGCCAGCAGCCCCCTCCTGGCTAGCGGGAGGCAAAATGAGCAGTTCTTC. Translation: CASSPLLASGRQNEQFF.

This clone was picked up one time. The rearrangement uses TRBV19 and TRBJ2-2, with 8 bases identical to TRBD1. The CDR3 spans 15 residues. CDR1 LNHDA and CDR2 SQIVND come from the germline V gene (reference sequence). V lost 5 bases and J lost 1; bases outside the gene matches: 3. This CDR3 is CASSQGTGNTGELFF. CDR3 sequence (DNA): TGTGCCAGTAGTCAAGGGACAGGGAACACCGGGGAGCTGTTTTTT.